The 2 T cell receptor beta chains listed next were all sequenced from one sample in a study of T cell responses to AZD1222 COVID-19 vaccine (TCRdb year 2021). Receptor amplification or capture employed the immunoSEQ multiplex PCR assay. This is the immuneACCESS table as TCRdb keeps it, with only in-frame sequences that have V and J called. A part of the clones is gone; compared with another copy, unresolved V genes explain less than half, and the rest is unexplained. This sample holds tens of thousands of clones; 84% were observed only once. In total, the top ten clones hold 9.5% to 10% of the sample. The sample's time point, from its label and the paper: baseline before first vaccination. The sample was peripheral blood, taken on day 0 of AZD1222 vaccination. These receptors came from an adult in good health.

The chain links TRBV6-5 to TRBJ1-1; weak D call: TRBD1 (6 bases). Trimming removed 4 bases from V and 4 bases from J, with 16 bases in between. The CDR3 is 15 amino acids. Per the germline V gene, CDR1 is MNHEY and CDR2 is SVGAGI. Here the CDR3 DNA reads TGTGCCAGCAGTTGGGGGGGGCGGTGGAGCACTGAAGCTTTCTTT. Residues: CASSWGGRWSTEAFF.

The chain recombines TRBV28 with TRBJ1-1, with TRBD1 matching over 7 bases. The CDR3 sequence is 15 residues long. Germline-derived CDR1 and CDR2 are MDHEN and SYDVKM. J was trimmed by 1 base and V by 6 bases; bases with no gene match: 8. The chain's CDR3 is CASRTTGAPNTEAFF. As DNA, the CDR3 is TGTGCCAGCAGGACCACAGGGGCCCCGAACACTGAAGCTTTCTTT.